This TCR beta chain emerged from a study of response to subunit inactivated influenza vaccine (dated 2018 in TCRdb). Broadly, across the study: Deep quantitative T cell receptor repertoire profiling was used in the study to track responses to a trivalent subunit inactivated influenza vaccine.

The germline V gene yields SNHLY for CDR1 and FYNNEI for CDR2. V lost 6 bases and J lost 7 bases; the stretch between them is 19 bases long. The CDR3 numbers 14 residues from cysteine through phenylalanine. This entry keeps only the CDR3 DNA: 42 bases, framed from base 1. The meaning of the sample's time point label: approximately 47 days after influenza vaccine administration. Libraries came from RT-PCR. TCRdb names Illumina HiSeq 2500 as the instrument used. Using fastp trimming at Q25 and MiXCR clonotype assembly, TCRdb reanalyzed the public sequencing data and kept in-frame beta chains. For every CDR3 protein sequence, its rows merge into one entry that carries the most common genes and DNA. The sample data list approximately 500,000 distinct CDR3 sequences, and 10% to 15% of these were observed just once. Clones ranked in the top ten supply around 14% of the sample. Results and caveats for the whole study, not just this receptor: The authors suggested that each seasonal influenza vaccination may recruit only a limited number of new T cells.

For this clonotype: Its antigen is still unknown. No base quality values were provided; no much bigger clone lies one nucleotide off.

This sequence originates from a man aged 45-65 years who received an inactivated influenza vaccine. Donor details come from another sample of the same person, matched by shared clones. The V and J genes are TRBV2 and TRBJ2-7; a weak D assignment points to TRBD2 (6 bases agree). The starting material was PBMCs from blood, obtained 40 to 50 days after vaccination. DNA sequence: TGTGCCAGCAGGGGCCCGGGGGATAGTGATGAGCAGTACTTC. Its coded protein is CASRGPGDSDEQYF.